Reported below is one T cell receptor beta chain. The antigen is unknown. As to treatment: approximately nine-day PBMC culture with coronavirus spike peptide pools or control peptides (ViraFEST assay). These data are taken from a study of vaccination and CD4 T cells after COVID-19. Cultured CD4+ T cell DNA was sequenced using the Oncomine TCR Beta short-read assay. TCRdb itself ran the PCR reads through MiXCR, one entry per CDR3 protein. The data hold some 13,000 distinct CDR3 sequences, with around 26% observed a single time. V was shortened by 5 bases and J by 2 bases, with 16 bases between the two germline ends. The CDR3 runs to 14 residues. Germline loops: CDR1 DFQATT, CDR2 SNEGSKA (reference sequence).

The sequenced sample was CD4+ T cells from blood, cultured in vitro. The receptor comes from a human donor who had recovered from COVID-19. This chain joins TRBV20-1 and TRBJ2-7; D may be TRBD1 (6 bases). The chain's CDR3 is CSAYTGTSPYEQYF. The CDR3 DNA reads TGCAGTGCTTATACAGGGACCTCCCCCTACGAGCAGTACTTC.